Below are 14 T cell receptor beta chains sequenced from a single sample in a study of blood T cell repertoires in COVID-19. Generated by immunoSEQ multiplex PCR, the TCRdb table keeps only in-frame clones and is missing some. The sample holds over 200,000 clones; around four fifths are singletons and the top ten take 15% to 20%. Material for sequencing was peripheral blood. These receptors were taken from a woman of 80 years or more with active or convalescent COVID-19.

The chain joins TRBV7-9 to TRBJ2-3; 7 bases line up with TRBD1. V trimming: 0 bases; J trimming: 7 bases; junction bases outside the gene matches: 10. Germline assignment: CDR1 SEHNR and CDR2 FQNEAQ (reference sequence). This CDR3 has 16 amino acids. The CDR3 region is CASSLARDRDLNTQYF. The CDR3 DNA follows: TGTGCCAGCAGCTTAGCGAGGGACAGAGATCTAAATACGCAGTATTTT.

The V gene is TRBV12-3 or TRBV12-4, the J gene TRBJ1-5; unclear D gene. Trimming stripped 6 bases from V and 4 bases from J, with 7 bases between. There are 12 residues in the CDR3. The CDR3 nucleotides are TGTGCCAGCAGCCTTACTAATCAGCCCCAGCATTTT. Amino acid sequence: CASSLTNQPQHF.

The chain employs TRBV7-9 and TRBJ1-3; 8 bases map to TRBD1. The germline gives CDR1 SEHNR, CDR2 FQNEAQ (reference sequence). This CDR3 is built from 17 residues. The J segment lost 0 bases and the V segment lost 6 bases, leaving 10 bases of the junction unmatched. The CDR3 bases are TGTGCCAGCAGACCATTAACAGGGGGATTCTCTGGAAACACCATATATTTT. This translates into CASRPLTGGFSGNTIYF. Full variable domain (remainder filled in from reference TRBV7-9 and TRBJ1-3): DTGVSQNPRHKITKRGQNVTFRCDPISEHNRLYWYRQTLGQGPEFLTYFQNEAQLEKSRLLSDRFSAERPKGSFSTLEIQRTEQGDSAMYLCASRPLTGGFSGNTIYFGEGSWLTVV.

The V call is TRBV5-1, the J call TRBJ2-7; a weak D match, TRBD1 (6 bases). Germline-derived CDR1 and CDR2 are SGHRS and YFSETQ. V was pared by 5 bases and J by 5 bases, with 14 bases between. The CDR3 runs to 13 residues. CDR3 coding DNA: TGCGCCAGCAGATCACCTGGGGGCAACGAGCAGTACTTC. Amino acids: CASRSPGGNEQYF.

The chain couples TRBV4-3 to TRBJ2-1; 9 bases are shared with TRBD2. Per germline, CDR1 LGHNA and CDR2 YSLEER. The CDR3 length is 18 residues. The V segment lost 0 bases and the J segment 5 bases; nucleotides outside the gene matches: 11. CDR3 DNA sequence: TGCGCCAGCAGCCAAGATGGGTCGTTGGCGGGGGGGAACAATGAGCAGTTCTTC. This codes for CASSQDGSLAGGNNEQFF.

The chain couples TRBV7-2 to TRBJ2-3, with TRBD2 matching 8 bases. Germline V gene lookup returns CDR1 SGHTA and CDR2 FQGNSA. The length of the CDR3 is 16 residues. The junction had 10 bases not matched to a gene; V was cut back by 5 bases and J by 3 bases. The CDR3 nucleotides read TGTGCCAGCAGCGGTCCGGGACTAGGGGGGACAGATACGCAGTATTTT. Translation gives CASSGPGLGGTDTQYF.

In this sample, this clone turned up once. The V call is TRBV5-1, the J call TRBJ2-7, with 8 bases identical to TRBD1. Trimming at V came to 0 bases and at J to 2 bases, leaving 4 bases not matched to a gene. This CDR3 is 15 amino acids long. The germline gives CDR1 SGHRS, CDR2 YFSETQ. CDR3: CASSLEPGQAYEQYF. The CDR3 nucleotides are TGCGCCAGCAGCTTGGAACCGGGACAGGCCTACGAGCAGTACTTC.

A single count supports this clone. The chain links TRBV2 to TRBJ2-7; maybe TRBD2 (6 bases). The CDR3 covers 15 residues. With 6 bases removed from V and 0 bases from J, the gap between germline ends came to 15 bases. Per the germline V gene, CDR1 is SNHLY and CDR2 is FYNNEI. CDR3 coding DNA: TGTGCCAGCAGGGGGACGGGGAGGAGCTCCTACGAGCAGTACTTC. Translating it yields CASRGTGRSSYEQYF.

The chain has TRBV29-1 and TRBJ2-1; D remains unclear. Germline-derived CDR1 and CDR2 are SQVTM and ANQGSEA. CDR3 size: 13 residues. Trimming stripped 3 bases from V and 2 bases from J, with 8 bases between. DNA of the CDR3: TGCAGCGTTGATGTTAGAACCTACAATGAGCAGTTCTTC. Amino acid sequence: CSVDVRTYNEQFF.

CDR3 in amino acids: CASSAGRNSYNSPLHF. The CDR3 nucleotides read TGTGCCAGCAGCGCGGGACGAAACTCCTATAATTCACCCCTCCACTTT. The V and J genes are TRBV7-9 and TRBJ1-6, with a weak D call TRBD1 (5 bases). Germline loops: CDR1 SEHNR, CDR2 FQNEAQ (reference sequence). The CDR3 is 16 residues long. Deletions cut 5 bases from V and 0 bases from J, with 11 bases between.

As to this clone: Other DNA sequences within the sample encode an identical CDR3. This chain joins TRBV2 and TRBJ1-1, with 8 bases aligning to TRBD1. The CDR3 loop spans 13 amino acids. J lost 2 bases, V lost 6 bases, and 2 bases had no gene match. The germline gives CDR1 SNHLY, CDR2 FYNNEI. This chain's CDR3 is CASRDRVNTEAFF. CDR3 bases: TGTGCCAGCAGGGACAGGGTTAACACTGAAGCTTTCTTT.

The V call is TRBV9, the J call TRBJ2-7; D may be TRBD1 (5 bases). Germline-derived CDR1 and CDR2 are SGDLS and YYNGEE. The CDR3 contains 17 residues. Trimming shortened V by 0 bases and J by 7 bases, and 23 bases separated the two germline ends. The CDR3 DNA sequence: TGTGCCAGCAGCGTAGGGGCCGGACGACAGTCTTCTGGGGAGCAGTACTTC. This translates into CASSVGAGRQSSGEQYF.

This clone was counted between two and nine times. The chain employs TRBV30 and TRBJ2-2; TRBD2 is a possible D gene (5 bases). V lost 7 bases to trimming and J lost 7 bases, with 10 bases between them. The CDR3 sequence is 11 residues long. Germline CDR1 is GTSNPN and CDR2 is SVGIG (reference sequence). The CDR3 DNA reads TGTGCCTTAACTGAGGGCGGGGAGCTGTTTTTT. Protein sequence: CALTEGGELFF. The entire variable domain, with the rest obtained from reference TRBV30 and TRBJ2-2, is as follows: SQTIHQWPATLVQPVGSPLSLECTVEGTSNPNLYWYRQAAGRGLQLLFYSVGIGQISSEVPQNLSASRPQDRQFILSSKKLLLSDSGFYLCALTEGGELFFGEGSRLTVL.

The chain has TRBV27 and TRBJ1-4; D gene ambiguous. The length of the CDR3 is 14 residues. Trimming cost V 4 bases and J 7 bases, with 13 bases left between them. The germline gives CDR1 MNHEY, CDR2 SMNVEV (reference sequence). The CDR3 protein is CASSSRGAAEKLFF. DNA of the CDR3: TGTGCCAGCAGTTCCCGGGGTGCAGCTGAAAAACTGTTTTTT.